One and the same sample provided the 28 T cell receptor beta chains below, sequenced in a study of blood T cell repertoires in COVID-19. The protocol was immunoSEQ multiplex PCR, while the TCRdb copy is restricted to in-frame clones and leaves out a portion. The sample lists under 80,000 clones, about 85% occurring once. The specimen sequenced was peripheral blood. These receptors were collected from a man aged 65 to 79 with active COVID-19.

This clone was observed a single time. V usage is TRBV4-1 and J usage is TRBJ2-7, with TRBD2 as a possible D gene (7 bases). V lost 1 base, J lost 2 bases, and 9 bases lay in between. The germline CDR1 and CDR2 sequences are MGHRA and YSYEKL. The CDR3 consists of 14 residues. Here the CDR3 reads CASSQGGGAYEQYF. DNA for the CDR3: TGCGCCAGCAGCCAAGGGGGGGGCGCCTACGAGCAGTACTTC.

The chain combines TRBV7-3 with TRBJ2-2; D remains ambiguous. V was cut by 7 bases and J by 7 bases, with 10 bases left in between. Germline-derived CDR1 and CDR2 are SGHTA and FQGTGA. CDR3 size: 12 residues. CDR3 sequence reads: CASIRRVGELFF. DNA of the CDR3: TGTGCCAGCATCCGTCGCGTCGGGGAGCTGTTTTTT.

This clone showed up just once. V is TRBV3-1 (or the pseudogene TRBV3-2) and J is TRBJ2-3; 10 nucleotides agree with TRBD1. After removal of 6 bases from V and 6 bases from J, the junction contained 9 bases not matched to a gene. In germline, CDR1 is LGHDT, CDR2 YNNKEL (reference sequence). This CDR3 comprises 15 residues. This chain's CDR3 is CASSLRQGASDTQYF. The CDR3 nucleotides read TGTGCCAGCAGTCTCCGACAGGGGGCATCGGATACGCAGTATTTT.

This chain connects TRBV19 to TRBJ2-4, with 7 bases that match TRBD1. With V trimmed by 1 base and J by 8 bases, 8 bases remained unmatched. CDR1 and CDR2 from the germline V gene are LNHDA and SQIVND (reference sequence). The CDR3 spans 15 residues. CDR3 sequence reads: CASSIGQTQGDIQYF. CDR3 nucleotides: TGTGCCAGTAGTATAGGACAGACCCAGGGGGACATTCAGTACTTC. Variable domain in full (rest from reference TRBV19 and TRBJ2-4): DGGITQSPKYLFRKEGQNVTLSCEQNLNHDAMYWYRQDPGQGLRLIYYSQIVNDFQKGDIAEGYSVSREKKESFPLTVTSAQKNPTAFYLCASSIGQTQGDIQYFGAGTRLSVL.

The DNA of the CDR3 is TGTGCCAGTAGTATAGATGGGCGACAGGGGGCGGGCACCGGGGAGCTGTTTTTT. Protein product: CASSIDGRQGAGTGELFF. V gene TRBV19 combines with J gene TRBJ2-2; the match to TRBD1 covers 10 bases. The length of the CDR3 is 18 residues. The ends lost 0 bases at V and 4 bases at J; junction bases unmatched: 8. In germline, CDR1 is LNHDA, CDR2 SQIVND (reference sequence).

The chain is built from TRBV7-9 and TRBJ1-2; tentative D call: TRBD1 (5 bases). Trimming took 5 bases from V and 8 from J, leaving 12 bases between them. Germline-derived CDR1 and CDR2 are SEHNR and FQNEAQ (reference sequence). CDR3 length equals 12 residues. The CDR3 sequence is CASSPQQGGYTF. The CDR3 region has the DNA TGTGCCAGCAGCCCCCAGCAGGGCGGCTACACCTTC.

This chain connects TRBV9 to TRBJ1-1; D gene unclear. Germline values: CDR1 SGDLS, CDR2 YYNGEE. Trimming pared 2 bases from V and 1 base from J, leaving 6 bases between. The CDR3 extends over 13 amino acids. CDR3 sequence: CASSVRGNTEAFF. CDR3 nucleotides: TGTGCCAGCAGCGTTCGGGGGAACACTGAAGCTTTCTTT.

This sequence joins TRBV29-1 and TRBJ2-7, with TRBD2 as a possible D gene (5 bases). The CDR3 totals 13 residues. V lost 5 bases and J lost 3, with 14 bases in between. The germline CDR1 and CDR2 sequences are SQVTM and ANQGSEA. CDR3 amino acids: CSVSPREGYEQYF. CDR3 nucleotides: TGCAGCGTTTCCCCACGTGAGGGCTACGAGCAGTACTTC.

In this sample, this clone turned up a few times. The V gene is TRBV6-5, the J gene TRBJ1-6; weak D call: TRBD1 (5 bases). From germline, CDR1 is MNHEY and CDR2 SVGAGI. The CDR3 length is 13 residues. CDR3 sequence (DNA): TGTGCAGGGCGCGGGGCGGCCAATTCACCCCTCCACTTT. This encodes CAGRGAANSPLHF.

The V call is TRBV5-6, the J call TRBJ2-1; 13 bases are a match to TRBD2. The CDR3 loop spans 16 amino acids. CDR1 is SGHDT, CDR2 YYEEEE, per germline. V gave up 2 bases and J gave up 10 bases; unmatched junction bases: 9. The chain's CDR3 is CASSLGLAGDLREQFF. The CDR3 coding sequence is TGTGCCAGCAGCTTAGGACTAGCGGGAGACCTGAGGGAGCAGTTCTTC.

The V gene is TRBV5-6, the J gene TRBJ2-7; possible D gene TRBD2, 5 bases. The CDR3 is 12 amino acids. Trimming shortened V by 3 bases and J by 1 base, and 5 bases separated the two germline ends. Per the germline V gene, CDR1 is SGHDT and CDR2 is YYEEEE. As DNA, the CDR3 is TGTGCCAGCAGCTCGGGGTCCTACGAGCAGTACTTC. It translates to CASSSGSYEQYF. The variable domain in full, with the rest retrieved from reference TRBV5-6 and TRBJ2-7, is DAGVTQSPTHLIKTRGQQVTLRCSPKSGHDTVSWYQQALGQGPQFIFQYYEEEERQRGNFPDRFSGHQFPNYSSELNVNALLLGDSALYLCASSSGSYEQYFGPGTRLTVT.

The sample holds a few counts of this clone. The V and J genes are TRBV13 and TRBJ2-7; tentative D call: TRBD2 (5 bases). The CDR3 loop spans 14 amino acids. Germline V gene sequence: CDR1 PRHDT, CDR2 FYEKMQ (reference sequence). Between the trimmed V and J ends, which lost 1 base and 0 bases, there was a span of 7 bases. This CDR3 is CASSLVRASYEQYF. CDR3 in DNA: TGTGCCAGCAGCTTAGTGCGGGCCTCCTACGAGCAGTACTTC.

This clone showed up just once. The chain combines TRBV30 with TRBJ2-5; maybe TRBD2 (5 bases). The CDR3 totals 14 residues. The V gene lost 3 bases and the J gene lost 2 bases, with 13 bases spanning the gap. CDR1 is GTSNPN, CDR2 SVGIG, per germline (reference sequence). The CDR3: CAWSPGWTQETQYF. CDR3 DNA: TGTGCCTGGAGCCCCGGGTGGACTCAAGAGACCCAGTACTTC.

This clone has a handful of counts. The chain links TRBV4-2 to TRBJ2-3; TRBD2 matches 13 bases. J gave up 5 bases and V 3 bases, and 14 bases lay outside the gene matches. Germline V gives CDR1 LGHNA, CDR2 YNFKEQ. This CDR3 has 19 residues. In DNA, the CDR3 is TGTGCCAGCAGCCATACCACCGCACTAGCGGGAGGGGGGGGAGATACGCAGTATTTT. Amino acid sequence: CASSHTTALAGGGGDTQYF.

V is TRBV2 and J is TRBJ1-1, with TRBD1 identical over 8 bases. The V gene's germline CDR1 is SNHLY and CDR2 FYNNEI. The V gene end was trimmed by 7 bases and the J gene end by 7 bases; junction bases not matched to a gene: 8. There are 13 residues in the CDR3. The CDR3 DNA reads TGTGCCAGCACCTTCTTTGGGACAGGTGAAGCTTTCTTT. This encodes CASTFFGTGEAFF.

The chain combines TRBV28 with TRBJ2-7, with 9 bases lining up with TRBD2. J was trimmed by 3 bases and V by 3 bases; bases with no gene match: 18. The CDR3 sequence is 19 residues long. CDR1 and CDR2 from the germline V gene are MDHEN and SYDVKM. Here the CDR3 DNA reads TGTGCCAGCAGTTTTCGTCTGGCGGGAGGGCTAGCGGGAAGCTACGAGCAGTACTTC. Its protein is CASSFRLAGGLAGSYEQYF.

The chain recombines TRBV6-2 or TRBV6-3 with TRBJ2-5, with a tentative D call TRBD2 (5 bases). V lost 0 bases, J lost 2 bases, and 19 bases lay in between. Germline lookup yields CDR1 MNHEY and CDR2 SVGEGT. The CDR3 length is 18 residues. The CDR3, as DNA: TGTGCCAGCAGTTACTCTCAGGATTCGCGGGCCCAACAAGAGACCCAGTACTTC. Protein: CASSYSQDSRAQQETQYF.

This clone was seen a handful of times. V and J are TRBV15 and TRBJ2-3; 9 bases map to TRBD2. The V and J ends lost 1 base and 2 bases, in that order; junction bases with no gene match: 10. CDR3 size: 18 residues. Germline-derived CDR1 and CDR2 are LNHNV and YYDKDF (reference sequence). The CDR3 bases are TGTGCCACCAGCAGAGCTCCGGGACTAGCCCCTTCCACAGATACGCAGTATTTT. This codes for CATSRAPGLAPSTDTQYF.

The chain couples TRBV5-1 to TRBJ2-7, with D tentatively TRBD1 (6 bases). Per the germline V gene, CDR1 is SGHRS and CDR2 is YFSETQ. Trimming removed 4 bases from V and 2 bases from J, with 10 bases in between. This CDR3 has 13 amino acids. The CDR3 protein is CASSLTGPYEQYF. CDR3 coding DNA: TGCGCCAGCAGCCTCACAGGGCCCTACGAGCAGTACTTC.

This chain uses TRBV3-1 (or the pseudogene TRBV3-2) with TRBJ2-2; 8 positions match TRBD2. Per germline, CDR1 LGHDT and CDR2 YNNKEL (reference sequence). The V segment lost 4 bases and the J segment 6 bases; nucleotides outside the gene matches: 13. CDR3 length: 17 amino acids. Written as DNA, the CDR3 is TGTGCCAGCAGCCCCAAGCGGGAGCACCTCAGGGCCGGGGAGCTGTTTTTT. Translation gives CASSPKREHLRAGELFF.

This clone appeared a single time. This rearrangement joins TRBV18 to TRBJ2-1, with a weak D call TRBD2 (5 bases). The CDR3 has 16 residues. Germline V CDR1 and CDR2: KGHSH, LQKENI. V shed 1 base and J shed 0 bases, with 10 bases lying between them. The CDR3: CASSPLSGSSYNEQFF. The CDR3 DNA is TGTGCCAGCTCACCACTGAGCGGAAGCTCCTACAATGAGCAGTTCTTC.

The DNA for the CDR3 is TGCGCCAGCAGCCACCCCCCCGGGACTAGCGGGAGGGCAGGAGAGACCCAGTACTTC. Translating it yields CASSHPPGTSGRAGETQYF. The rearrangement joins TRBV5-1 to TRBJ2-5; 16 bases align to TRBD2. Losses at the gene ends were 4 bases for V and 4 bases for J; bases not matched to a gene: 13. The CDR3 runs 19 residues. Germline V CDR1 and CDR2: SGHRS, YFSETQ.

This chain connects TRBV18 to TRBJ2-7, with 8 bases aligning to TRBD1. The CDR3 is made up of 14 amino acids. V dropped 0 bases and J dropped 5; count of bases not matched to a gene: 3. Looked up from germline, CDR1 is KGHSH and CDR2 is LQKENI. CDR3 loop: CASSPPDRANEQYF. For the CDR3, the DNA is TGTGCCAGCTCACCACCGGACAGGGCGAACGAGCAGTACTTC. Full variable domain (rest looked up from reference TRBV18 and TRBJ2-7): NAGVMQNPRHLVRRRGQEARLRCSPMKGHSHVYWYRQLPEEGLKFMVYLQKENIIDESGMPKERFSAEFPKEGPSILRIQQVVRGDSAAYFCASSPPDRANEQYFGPGTRLTVT.

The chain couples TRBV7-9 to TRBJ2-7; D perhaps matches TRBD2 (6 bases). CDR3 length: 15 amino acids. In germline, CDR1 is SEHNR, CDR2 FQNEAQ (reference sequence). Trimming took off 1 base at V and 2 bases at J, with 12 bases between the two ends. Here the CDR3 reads CASSLGAGRAYEQYF. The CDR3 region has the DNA TGTGCCAGCAGCTTAGGCGCGGGGCGGGCCTACGAGCAGTACTTC.

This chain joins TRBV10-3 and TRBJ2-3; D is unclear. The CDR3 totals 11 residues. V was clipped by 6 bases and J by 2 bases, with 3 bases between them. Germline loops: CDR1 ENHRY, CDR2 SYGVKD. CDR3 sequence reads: CAISHTDTQYF. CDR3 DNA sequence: TGTGCCATCAGCCACACAGATACGCAGTATTTT.

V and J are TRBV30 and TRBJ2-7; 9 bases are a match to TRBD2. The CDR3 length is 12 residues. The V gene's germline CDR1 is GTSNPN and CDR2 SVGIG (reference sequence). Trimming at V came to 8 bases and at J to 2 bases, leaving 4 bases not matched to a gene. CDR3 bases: TGTGCCGGATCTAGCGGGACCTACGAGCAGTACTTC. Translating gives CAGSSGTYEQYF. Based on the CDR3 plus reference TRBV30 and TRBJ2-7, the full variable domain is SQTIHQWPATLVQPVGSPLSLECTVEGTSNPNLYWYRQAAGRGLQLLFYSVGIGQISSEVPQNLSASRPQDRQFILSSKKLLLSDSGFYLCAGSSGTYEQYFGPGTRLTVT.

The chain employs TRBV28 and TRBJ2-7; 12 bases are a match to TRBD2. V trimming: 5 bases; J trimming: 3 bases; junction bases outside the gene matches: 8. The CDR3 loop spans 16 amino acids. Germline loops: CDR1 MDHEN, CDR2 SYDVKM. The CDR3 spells CASSQAGLAGNYEQYF. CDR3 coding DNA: TGTGCCAGCAGTCAGGCGGGACTAGCGGGTAACTACGAGCAGTACTTC. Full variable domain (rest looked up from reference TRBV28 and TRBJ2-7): DVKVTQSSRYLVKRTGEKVFLECVQDMDHENMFWYRQDPGLGLRLIYFSYDVKMKEKGDIPEGYSVSREKKERFSLILESASTNQTSMYLCASSQAGLAGNYEQYFGPGTRLTVT.

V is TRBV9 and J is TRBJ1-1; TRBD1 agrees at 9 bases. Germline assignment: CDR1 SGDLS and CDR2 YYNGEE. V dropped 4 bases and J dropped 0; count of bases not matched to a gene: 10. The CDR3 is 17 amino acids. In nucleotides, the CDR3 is TGTGCCAGCAGCCCTAACAGGGGGCGCGGAATGAACACTGAAGCTTTCTTT. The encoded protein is CASSPNRGRGMNTEAFF.